This entry describes one T cell receptor (beta chain). These data come from a study of blood T cell repertoires in COVID-19. The wider study: COVID-19 samples from acute and convalescent phases originated in the United States, Italy and Spain. From T cells, B-cell-depleted T cells, or PBMCs came the material, which was cDNA or gDNA.

Authors' data handling: Estimates of nucleated cell counts were drawn from the amplification of reference gene primers. The protocol was immunoSEQ multiplex PCR, while the TCRdb copy is restricted to in-frame clones and leaves out a portion. The V and J calls and the clone size are those of that table, but D and trimming were determined from the DNA. The sample lists 250,000 or so clones, nearly 90% seen once, with roughly 0.8% in the top ten. The V gene's germline CDR1 is LGHDT and CDR2 YNNKEL (reference sequence). Between the trimmed V and J ends, which lost 0 bases and 0 bases, there was a span of 6 bases. The CDR3 has 14 residues.

This receptor was identified in a woman younger than 45 with acute or convalescent COVID-19. V is TRBV3-1 (or the pseudogene TRBV3-2) and J is TRBJ2-7; no clear D gene. The sequencing input was peripheral blood. The CDR3 nucleotides are TGTGCCAGCAGCCAAGATTTCAGCTCCTACGAGCAGTACTTC. Amino acids: CASSQDFSSYEQYF.